This entry lists 20 T cell receptor beta chains sequenced from one sample in a study of shared clonotypes between healthy human individuals (TCRdb year 2020). Receptor amplification or capture employed the immunoSEQ multiplex PCR assay. The source is immuneACCESS, and TCRdb retained only in-frame sequences with V and J called. Part of the clones is not carried over; for the studies checked, unresolved V genes explain less than half of this, and the remainder is unexplained. This sample lists 1,100,000 or so clones; 78% were detected once. More than 0.45% of the sample lies in the top ten. Sequencing was done on a sample of memory CD4+ T cells from PBMCs. Interpreted using the paper, the cell subset or site label stands for: CD45RA-negative fraction. The receptors were sampled from a man younger than 35 in good health. Some clones in this sample may be carry-over from other donors' samples.

This CDR3 is CASSRAPGSNQPQHF. In DNA, the CDR3 is TGTGCCAGCAGCCGGGCCCCGGGGAGCAATCAGCCCCAGCATTTT. V and J are TRBV6-5 and TRBJ1-5; D gene unclear. The V gene's germline CDR1 is MNHEY and CDR2 SVGAGI. The CDR3 is 15 residues long. The V gene lost 6 bases and the J gene lost 1 base, with 13 bases spanning the gap.

As regards this clone: One end of the junction fails to match germline, which may point to a read error. This rearrangement joins TRBV7-9 to TRBJ2-3, with 10 bases lining up with TRBD2. Germline V gene data show CDR1 as SEHNR and CDR2 as FQNEAQ (reference sequence). The CDR3 length is 15 residues. CDR3 sequence reads: CASSLAGASTDTQYF. The CDR3 coding sequence is TGTGCCAGCAGCCTAGCGGGAGCTAGCACAGATACGCAGTATTTT. The full variable domain, in which reference TRBV7-9 and TRBJ2-3 provide the parts outside the CDR3, is DTGVSQNPRHKITKRGQNVTFRCDPISEHNRLYWYRQTLGQGPEFLTYFQNEAQLEKSRLLSDRFSAERPKGSFSTLEIQRTEQGDSAMYLCASSLAGASTDTQYFGPGTRLTVL.

The chain couples TRBV6-1 to TRBJ2-1; D unclear. This CDR3 has 16 residues. The germline gives CDR1 MNHNS, CDR2 SASEGT. Trimming removed 2 bases from V and 0 bases from J, with 11 bases in between. CDR3 amino acids: CASSERAAGSYNEQFF. In nucleotides, the CDR3 is TGTGCCAGCAGTGAAAGGGCAGCTGGCTCCTACAATGAGCAGTTCTTC.

The J gene is TRBJ2-7, the V gene TRBV10-1, with 7 bases fitting TRBD1. CDR1 is WNHNN and CDR2 is SYGVQD in the germline V gene (reference sequence). With V trimmed by 0 bases and J by 2 bases, 7 bases remained unmatched. CDR3 length: 16 amino acids. The CDR3 bases are TGCGCCAGCAGTGAGTCGGCGAGGGGGCTCACCTACGAGCAGTACTTC. Amino acid sequence: CASSESARGLTYEQYF.

The chain combines TRBV18 with TRBJ2-7, with 16 bases fitting TRBD2. The CDR3 extends over 17 amino acids. Germline V lookup: CDR1 KGHSH, CDR2 LQKENI. The V gene end was trimmed by 3 bases and the J gene end by 6 bases; junction bases not matched to a gene: 8. The DNA for the CDR3 is TGTGCCAGCTCACCCTCGAGCGGGACTAGCGGGGGGGGCGAGCAGTACTTC. Translation: CASSPSSGTSGGGEQYF.

The gene calls are TRBV18 and TRBJ2-5; weak D call: TRBD1 (8 bases). The CDR3 loop spans 17 amino acids. The V end was cut by 3 bases, the J end by 2 bases, with 19 bases between. CDR1 and CDR2 (germline): KGHSH, LQKENI. The CDR3, as DNA: TGTGCCAGCTCACCTAAAGACAGGGGAGGGAGACAAGAGACCCAGTACTTC. As protein: CASSPKDRGGRQETQYF.

The chain carries TRBV9 and TRBJ2-3; maybe TRBD2 (6 bases). Per germline, CDR1 SGDLS and CDR2 YYNGEE. This CDR3 has 14 amino acids. V was shortened by 0 bases and J by 5 bases, with 10 bases between the two germline ends. The CDR3 loop reads CASSVGAGRDTQYF. Here the CDR3 DNA reads TGTGCCAGCAGCGTAGGGGCGGGACGAGATACGCAGTATTTT.

V is TRBV5-6 and J is TRBJ2-7; no definite D call. The V end was cut by 2 bases, the J end by 0 bases, with 15 bases between. Germline V gene sequence: CDR1 SGHDT, CDR2 YYEEEE. The CDR3 has 16 amino acids. CDR3 residues: CASSFLGLKSSYEQYF. Written as DNA, the CDR3 is TGTGCCAGCAGCTTTCTAGGGCTGAAGAGCTCCTACGAGCAGTACTTC.

The V call is TRBV5-1, the J call TRBJ2-3; 15 nucleotides line up with TRBD2. J lost 7 bases, V lost 1 base, and 4 bases had no gene match. There are 16 residues in the CDR3. CDR1 is SGHRS, CDR2 YFSETQ, per germline. CDR3 sequence (DNA): TGCGCCAGCAGCTTGCTTGGACTAGCGGGAGGGAATACGCAGTATTTT. It specifies CASSLLGLAGGNTQYF.

The chain employs TRBV5-1 and TRBJ2-6; 7 positions match TRBD2. With 1 base clipped from V and 4 bases from J, the junction kept 5 bases outside the gene matches. Per germline, CDR1 SGHRS and CDR2 YFSETQ. The CDR3 extends over 16 amino acids. The CDR3: CASSLFAGAGANVLTF. As DNA, the CDR3 is TGCGCCAGCAGCTTGTTTGCGGGAGCCGGGGCCAACGTCCTGACTTTC.

The rearrangement uses TRBV4-1 and TRBJ2-7; TRBD2 agrees at 15 bases. The CDR3 is made up of 16 amino acids. V lost 4 bases, J lost 4 bases, and 5 bases stayed unmatched. Germline lookup yields CDR1 MGHRA and CDR2 YSYEKL. Written as DNA, the CDR3 is TGCGCCAGCAGCCCAGGGGGGACTAGCGGGAGGTACGAGCAGTACTTC. Encoded protein: CASSPGGTSGRYEQYF.

V is TRBV7-9 and J is TRBJ1-2, with TRBD1 matching over 8 bases. Germline loops: CDR1 SEHNR, CDR2 FQNEAQ (reference sequence). CDR3 length: 14 amino acids. V trimming: 6 bases; J trimming: 3 bases; junction bases outside the gene matches: 6. The CDR3 here is CASRRQGWDYGYTF. DNA for the CDR3: TGTGCCAGCAGACGACAGGGGTGGGACTATGGCTACACCTTC.

The count of this clone is one. Other DNA sequences in the sample encode the same CDR3. V and J are TRBV28 and TRBJ1-4; D call uncertain. Trimming took 3 bases from V and 10 from J, leaving 6 bases between them. The CDR3 contains 11 residues. Germline loops: CDR1 MDHEN, CDR2 SYDVKM. For the CDR3, the DNA is TGTGCCAGCAGTTTGGGGAGAAAACTGTTTTTT. Residues: CASSLGRKLFF.

The gene calls are TRBV5-1 and TRBJ2-3; 11 positions match TRBD2. Germline CDR1 reads SGHRS; CDR2 reads YFSETQ. The CDR3 runs to 18 residues. Trimming at V came to 0 bases and at J to 3 bases, leaving 9 bases not matched to a gene. CDR3 protein: CASSLGLAGGSGTDTQYF. CDR3 sequence (DNA): TGCGCCAGCAGCTTGGGGCTAGCGGGAGGATCGGGGACAGATACGCAGTATTTT.

The V and J genes are TRBV7-2 and TRBJ1-1, with D hard to call. This CDR3 comprises 18 residues. V gave up 1 base and J gave up 0 bases, with 18 bases separating them. Looked up from germline, CDR1 is SGHTA and CDR2 is FQGNSA. In nucleotides, the CDR3 is TGTGCCAGCAGCTTAGGTCTTTCGGCAGGCAACATGAACACTGAAGCTTTCTTT. Protein sequence: CASSLGLSAGNMNTEAFF.

In this sample, this clone turned up a few times. This chain joins TRBV7-2 and TRBJ1-1, with no clear D. This CDR3 is built from 13 residues. V dropped 5 bases and J dropped 4 bases, with 11 bases sitting between them. Per the germline V gene, CDR1 is SGHTA and CDR2 is FQGNSA. CDR3 amino acids: CASSAERGTEAFF. CDR3 DNA: TGTGCCAGCAGCGCCGAGCGGGGCACTGAAGCTTTCTTT.

The chain has TRBV27 and TRBJ2-1; no definite D call. Germline CDR1 and CDR2: MNHEY and SMNVEV (reference sequence). V lost 5 bases and J lost 0, with 11 bases in between. The CDR3 runs to 15 residues. CDR3 region: CASSPNWSSYNEQFF. CDR3 nucleotide sequence: TGTGCCAGCAGTCCAAACTGGAGCTCCTACAATGAGCAGTTCTTC.

The J gene is TRBJ1-1, the V gene TRBV7-8; tentatively, D is TRBD1 (5 bases). This CDR3 has 14 amino acids. Germline loops: CDR1 SGHVS, CDR2 FQNEAQ. V was pared by 1 base and J by 3 bases, with 9 bases between. The CDR3 bases are TGTGCCAGCAGCTTAGATCGGGGGGACACTGAAGCTTTCTTT. Translated: CASSLDRGDTEAFF.

This clone was observed a single time. The chain links TRBV20-1 to TRBJ2-1; no clear D gene. Germline-derived CDR1 and CDR2 are DFQATT and SNEGSKA (reference sequence). CDR3 length: 11 residues. Trimming pared 3 bases from V and 8 bases from J, leaving 8 bases between. The CDR3 here is CSASEVDEQFF. CDR3 bases: TGCAGTGCTAGTGAGGTCGATGAGCAGTTCTTC.

This clone was detected once. This chain uses TRBV6-4 with TRBJ1-4, with D possibly being TRBD1 (5 bases). The V and J ends lost 0 bases and 7 bases respectively, with 18 bases between them. The germline CDR1 and CDR2 sequences are MRHNA and SNTAGT. The CDR3 runs 17 residues. CDR3 in amino acids: CASSDSRGMGGGEKLFF. DNA for the CDR3: TGTGCCAGCAGTGACTCGAGAGGGATGGGGGGGGGTGAAAAACTGTTTTTT.